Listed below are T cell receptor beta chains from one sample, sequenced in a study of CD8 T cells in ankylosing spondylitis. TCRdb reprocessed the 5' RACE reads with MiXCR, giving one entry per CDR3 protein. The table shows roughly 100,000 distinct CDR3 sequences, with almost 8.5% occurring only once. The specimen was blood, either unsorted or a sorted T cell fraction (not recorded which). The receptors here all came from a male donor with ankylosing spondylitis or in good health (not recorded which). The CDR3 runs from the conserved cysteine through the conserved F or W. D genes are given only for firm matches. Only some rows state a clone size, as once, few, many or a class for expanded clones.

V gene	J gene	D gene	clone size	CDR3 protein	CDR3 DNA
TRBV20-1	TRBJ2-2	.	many	CSASGGPKNTGELFF	TGCAGTGCTAGTGGTGGACCTAAGAACACCGGGGAGCTGTTTTTT
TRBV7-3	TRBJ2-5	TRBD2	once	CASSLSREGTQYF	TGTGCCAGCAGCTTAAGCAGGGAGGGGACCCAGTACTTC
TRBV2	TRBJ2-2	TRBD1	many	CASSPQGADTGELFF	TGTGCCAGCAGTCCACAGGGGGCTGACACCGGGGAGCTGTTTTTT
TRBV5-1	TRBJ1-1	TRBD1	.	CASSLMTGVNTEAFF	TGCGCCAGCAGCTTGATGACAGGGGTGAACACTGAAGCTTTCTTT
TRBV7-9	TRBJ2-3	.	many	CASSLMGGSTDTQYF	TGTGCCAGCAGCTTAATGGGGGGCAGCACAGATACGCAGTATTTT
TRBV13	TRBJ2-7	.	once	CAGSDAYEQYF	TGTGCCGGCAGCGACGCCTACGAGCAGTACTTC
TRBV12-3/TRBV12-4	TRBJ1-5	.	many	CASSSDSSNQPQHF	TGTGCCAGCAGTTCGGACAGTAGCAATCAGCCCCAGCATTTT
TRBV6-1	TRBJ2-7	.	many	CASSEIGGLAAQYF	TGTGCCAGCAGTGAAATTGGGGGGTTAGCTGCGCAGTACTTC
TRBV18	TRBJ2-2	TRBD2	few	CASSPRLAGGPNTGELFF	TGTGCCAGCTCACCGCGACTAGCGGGAGGTCCGAACACCGGGGAGCTGTTTTTT
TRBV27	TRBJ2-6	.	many	CASSLLWANVLTF	TGTGCCAGCAGTTTACTATGGGCCAACGTCCTGACTTTC
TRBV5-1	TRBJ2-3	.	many	CASSLTFGADTQYF	TGCGCCAGCAGCTTGACCTTTGGCGCAGATACGCAGTATTTT
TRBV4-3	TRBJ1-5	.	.	CASSQDWGGGHHSNQPQHF	TGCGCCAGCAGCCAAGATTGGGGAGGAGGTCACCATAGCAATCAGCCCCAGCATTTT
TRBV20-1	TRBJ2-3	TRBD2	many	CSAETLAGDTDTQYF	TGCAGTGCAGAGACCCTAGCGGGGGACACAGATACGCAGTATTTT
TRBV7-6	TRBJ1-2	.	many	CASSLTDRPNYGYTF	TGTGCCAGCAGCTTAACGGACAGACCTAACTATGGCTACACCTTC
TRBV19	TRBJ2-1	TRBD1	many	CASSPWTGTGNNEQFF	TGTGCCAGTAGTCCGTGGACCGGGACAGGTAACAATGAGCAGTTCTTC
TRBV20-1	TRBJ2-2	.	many	CSARDLGGELFF	TGCAGTGCTAGAGATTTGGGCGGGGAGCTGTTTTTT
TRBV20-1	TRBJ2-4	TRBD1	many	CSAQGQGRDIQYF	TGCAGTGCCCAGGGACAGGGACGAGACATTCAGTACTTC
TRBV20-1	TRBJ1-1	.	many	CSARDIRGTEAFF	TGCAGTGCTAGAGATATTCGGGGAACTGAAGCTTTCTTT
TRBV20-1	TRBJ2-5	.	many	CSAMTGQETQYF	TGCAGTGCCATGACAGGACAAGAGACCCAGTACTTC
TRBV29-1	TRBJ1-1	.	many	CSVGEGGGTEAFF	TGCAGCGTTGGTGAGGGAGGGGGCACTGAAGCTTTCTTT
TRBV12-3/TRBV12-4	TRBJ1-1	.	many	CASKIGGGTEAFF	TGTGCCAGCAAAATCGGGGGCGGCACTGAAGCTTTCTTT
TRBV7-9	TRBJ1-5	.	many	CASSPGVPNQPQHF	TGTGCCAGCAGCCCAGGGGTCCCTAATCAGCCCCAGCATTTT